The rows below give T cell receptor beta chains drawn from one sample of a study of T cell responses to AZD1222 COVID-19 vaccine. Assay: immunoSEQ multiplex PCR; the TCRdb copy retains only in-frame clones and omits some. The profile covers fewer than 150,000 clones, with approximately 94% appearing a single time and approximately 3.3% taken by the ten largest. This sample comprised peripheral blood, obtained on day 0 of AZD1222 vaccination. Receptors originate from an adult in good health. Each CDR3 is given with its conserved first and last residue. The order of the fields is J gene, D gene, V gene, CDR3 protein. D genes are given only for firm matches.

>TRBJ1-2|.|TRBV7-2
CASSLVGVKMIVGYTF
>TRBJ1-1|.|TRBV5-1
CASSSRVLNTEAFF
>TRBJ1-1|.|TRBV27
CASSLQGNTEAFF
>TRBJ2-2|TRBD2|TRBV28
CASKRGSGTLTGELFF
>TRBJ2-7|TRBD1|TRBV11-2
CASSYTGTVSYEQYF
>TRBJ1-1|.|TRBV4-1
CASSRNLGGRNTEAFF
>TRBJ1-5|.|TRBV19
CASSAQDSNQPQHF
>TRBJ2-6|TRBD1|TRBV11-2
CASSPTGGADVLTF
>TRBJ2-7|TRBD1|TRBV27
CASSFGTDYEQYF
>TRBJ2-7|TRBD1|TRBV27
CASSRTGSHYEQYF
>TRBJ1-6|TRBD1|TRBV28
CASRTGTGGSPLHF
>TRBJ2-7|.|TRBV4-1
CASSRYHGASAYEQYF
>TRBJ2-1|.|TRBV7-3
CASSADLAGEQFF
>TRBJ1-1|TRBD1|TRBV28
CASRRQGANTEAFF
>TRBJ1-5|.|TRBV21-1
CASSKRHNQPQHF
>TRBJ2-7|.|TRBV28
CASSPFSGYEQYF
>TRBJ2-7|.|TRBV7-9
CASSRNYEQYF
>TRBJ1-1|.|TRBV6-2/TRBV6-3
CASSPTGTTEAFF
>TRBJ1-5|TRBD1|TRBV6-1
CASSETGQGYQPQHF
>TRBJ1-5|.|TRBV28
CASSRSVYSNQPQHF
>TRBJ1-1|.|TRBV28
CASMPGPREAFF
>TRBJ1-1|.|TRBV6-5
CATATAEAFF
>TRBJ2-7|.|TRBV28
CASTDLESYEQYF
>TRBJ1-2|.|TRBV29-1
CSVVRDGYTF
>TRBJ2-1|.|TRBV19
CASSIDQGLRYEQFF
>TRBJ2-1|.|TRBV5-1
CASSLWVDNEQFF
>TRBJ1-2|.|TRBV10-3
CATQEAGISNYGYTF
>TRBJ2-2|.|TRBV18
CASSPRGADTGELFF
>TRBJ1-1|TRBD1|TRBV30
CAWSRMQGAVNTEAFF
>TRBJ1-1|TRBD1|TRBV10-3
CAISGTGGTNTEAFF
>TRBJ2-5|TRBD1|TRBV4-1
CASSQGGTGQETQYF
>TRBJ1-1|.|TRBV30
CAWSVGTLNTEAFF
>TRBJ1-4|.|TRBV5-1
CASSLDGTGYEKLFF
>TRBJ2-7|TRBD1|TRBV7-6
CASSGAGGYEQYF
>TRBJ1-5|.|TRBV19
CASTSDGASNQPQHF
>TRBJ2-7|.|TRBV27
CASSKDPTPRFGEQYF
>TRBJ2-7|TRBD1|TRBV29-1
CSVVPQGLTYEQYF